This TCR beta chain comes out of a study of blood T cell repertoires in COVID-19. Per the germline V gene, CDR1 is SGHDN and CDR2 is FVKESK. The germline V and J ends were trimmed by 5 bases and 1 base, with 8 bases remaining between them. This CDR3 is built from 13 residues. Authors' analysis steps: Researchers report that nucleated cell counts were estimated from reference gene primer amplification. Clones were sequenced by immunoSEQ multiplex PCR, and TCRdb holds only the in-frame ones, with some missing. The DNA was the basis for D and trimming; V, J and clone size are from that table. In the table there are around 470,000 clones, roughly nine tenths of which are singletons.

The source of this sequence is a man aged 18 to 35 with COVID-19, enrolled during active disease. The V call is TRBV14, the J call TRBJ1-1; D not certain. The sample consisted of peripheral blood. CDR3 protein: CASSLDWNTEAFF. The CDR3 coding sequence is TGTGCCAGCAGCTTGGACTGGAACACTGAAGCTTTCTTT.